The T cell receptor (beta chain) under discussion was sequenced for a study of cytomegalovirus exposure and HLA in healthy donors. Use of 60 Vbeta and 13 Jbeta primers characterized the PCR. This table comes from immunoSEQ multiplex PCR, and its TCRdb copy is limited to in-frame clones, with some not included. The data hold some 130,000 clones, with around nine tenths observed a single time. CDR1 SEHNR and CDR2 FQNEAQ come from the germline V gene (reference sequence). V lost 3 bases to trimming and J lost 7 bases; unmatched junction nucleotides: 1. This CDR3 comprises 12 residues. Findings and caveats of the study: High sensitivity and specificity were reportedly achieved when the classifier diagnosed cytomegalovirus status. As a later analysis showed, a missense DCLRE1C variant was linked to trimming of TCR beta V- and J-genes. An Asian-associated ancestry cluster reportedly showed fewer N-insertions than the roughly 670-donor mean in a later analysis.

Points on this clone: Its target is unknown.

V is TRBV7-9 and J is TRBJ1-2, with 8 bases aligning to TRBD1. This receptor was identified in a woman aged 30 to 39 in good health and CMV-seronegative. The sample was PBMCs. The CDR3 coding sequence is TGTGCCAGCAGCTTGGGACAGGCTGGCTACACCTTC. Protein product: CASSLGQAGYTF.